This TCR beta chain comes out of a study of PD-L1 blockade in urothelial cancer. CDR1 MNHEY and CDR2 SMNVEV come from the germline V gene (reference sequence). The CDR3 totals 13 residues. The ends were cut back, 5 bases at V and 0 bases at J, with 8 bases in the middle. This clone was seen once. Synthetic spike-ins, TCR analog templates, were added into each PCR. TCRdb keeps only in-frame clones here, not all; method: immunoSEQ multiplex PCR. The sample has tens of thousands of clones, 70% to 90% seen once. The source material was PBMCs, sampled around atezolizumab (anti-PD-L1) treatment. The sequence was obtained from a man aged 55 to 70 with urothelial cancer. This chain connects TRBV27 to TRBJ2-7; D gene uncertain. In nucleotides, the CDR3 is TGTGCCAGCAGTGGCGGCGGCTCCTACGAGCAGTACTTC. Translating it yields CASSGGGSYEQYF.